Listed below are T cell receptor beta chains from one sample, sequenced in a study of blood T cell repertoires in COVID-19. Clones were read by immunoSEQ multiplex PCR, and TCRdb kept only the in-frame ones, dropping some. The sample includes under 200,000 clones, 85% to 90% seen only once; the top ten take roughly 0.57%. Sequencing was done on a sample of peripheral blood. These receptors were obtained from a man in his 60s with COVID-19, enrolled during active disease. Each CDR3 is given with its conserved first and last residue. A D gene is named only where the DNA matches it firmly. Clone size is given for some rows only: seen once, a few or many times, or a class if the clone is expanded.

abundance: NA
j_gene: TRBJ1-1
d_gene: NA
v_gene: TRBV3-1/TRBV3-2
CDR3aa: CASSRTGVNTEAFF
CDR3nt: TGTGCCAGCAGCCGAACAGGAGTGAACACTGAAGCTTTCTTT

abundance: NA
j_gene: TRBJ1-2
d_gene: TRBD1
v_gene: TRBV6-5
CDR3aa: CASSPPGQRIYTF
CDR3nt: TGTGCCAGCAGTCCCCCGGGACAGAGGATTTACACCTTC

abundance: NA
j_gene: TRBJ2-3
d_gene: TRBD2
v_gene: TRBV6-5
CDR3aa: CASSSPGTSVLYF
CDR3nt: TGTGCCAGCAGTTCCCCCGGGACTAGCGTTTTGTATTTT

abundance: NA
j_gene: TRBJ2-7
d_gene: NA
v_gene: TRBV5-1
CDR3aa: CASSLPSTRISYEQYF
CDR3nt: TGCGCCAGCAGCTTGCCCTCAACTAGAATAAGTTACGAGCAGTACTTC

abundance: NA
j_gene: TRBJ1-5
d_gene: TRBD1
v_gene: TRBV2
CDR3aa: CASRTAGGLQPQHF
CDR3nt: TGTGCCAGCAGGACCGCAGGGGGCTTGCAGCCCCAGCATTTT

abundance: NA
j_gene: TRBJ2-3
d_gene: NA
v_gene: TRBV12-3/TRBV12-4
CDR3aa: CASSPTDTQYF
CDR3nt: TGTGCCAGCAGTCCAACAGATACGCAGTATTTT

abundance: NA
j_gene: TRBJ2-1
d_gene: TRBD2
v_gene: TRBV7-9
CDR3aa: CASSLGAGGPSHQFF
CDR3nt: TGTGCCAGCAGCTTAGGAGCGGGGGGGCCGAGTCATCAGTTCTTC

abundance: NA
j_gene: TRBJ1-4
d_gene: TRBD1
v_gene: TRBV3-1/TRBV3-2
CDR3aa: CASSPTGLGTNEKLFF
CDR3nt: TGTGCCAGCAGCCCGACAGGGTTAGGTACTAATGAAAAACTGTTTTTT

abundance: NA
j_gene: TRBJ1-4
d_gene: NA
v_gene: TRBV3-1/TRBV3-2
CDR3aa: CASSGPNEKLFF
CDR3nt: TGTGCCAGCAGTGGCCCTAATGAAAAACTGTTTTTT

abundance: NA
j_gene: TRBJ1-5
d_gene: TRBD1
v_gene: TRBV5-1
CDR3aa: CASSPTPGQGNNQPQHF
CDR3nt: TGCGCCAGCAGCCCGACCCCGGGACAGGGTAACAATCAGCCCCAGCATTTT

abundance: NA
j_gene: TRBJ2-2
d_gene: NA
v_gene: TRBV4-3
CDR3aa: CASSQDDYGGELFF
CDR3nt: TGCGCCAGCAGCCAGGACGACTATGGCGGGGAGCTGTTTTTT

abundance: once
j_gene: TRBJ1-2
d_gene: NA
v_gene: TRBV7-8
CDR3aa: CASSTPGYPGYTF
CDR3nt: TGTGCCAGCAGTACTCCGGGATACCCCGGCTACACCTTC

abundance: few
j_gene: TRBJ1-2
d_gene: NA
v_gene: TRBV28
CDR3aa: CASSLLNDRRLANYGYTF
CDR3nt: TGTGCCAGCAGTTTATTGAATGACAGGCGGTTAGCTAACTATGGCTACACCTTC

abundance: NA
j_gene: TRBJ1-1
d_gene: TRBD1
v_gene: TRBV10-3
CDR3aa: CAIRNRGDGTEAFF
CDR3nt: TGTGCCATCAGGAACAGGGGGGACGGCACTGAAGCTTTCTTT

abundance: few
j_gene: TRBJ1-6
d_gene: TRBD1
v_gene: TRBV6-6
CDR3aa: CASSYGTGNNSPLHF
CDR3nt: TGTGCCAGCAGTTACGGGACAGGGAATAATTCACCCCTCCACTTT

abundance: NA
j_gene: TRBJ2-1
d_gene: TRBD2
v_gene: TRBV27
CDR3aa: CASRPTGLAGGELYNEQFF
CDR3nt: TGTGCCAGCAGACCTACGGGACTAGCGGGAGGCGAACTCTACAATGAGCAGTTCTTC

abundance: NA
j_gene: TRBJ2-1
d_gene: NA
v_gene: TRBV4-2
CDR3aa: CASSQALLPSYNEQFF
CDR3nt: TGTGCCAGCAGCCAAGCGCTCCTACCCTCCTACAATGAGCAGTTCTTC

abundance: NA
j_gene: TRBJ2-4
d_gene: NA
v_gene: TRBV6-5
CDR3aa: CASSQGLAKNIQYF
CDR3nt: TGTGCCAGCAGTCAGGGGTTAGCCAAAAACATTCAGTACTTC

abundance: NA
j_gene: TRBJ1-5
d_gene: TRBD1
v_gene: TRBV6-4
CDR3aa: CASTEPTGGALNQPQHF
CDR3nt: TGTGCCAGCACCGAACCTACAGGGGGGGCCCTCAATCAGCCCCAGCATTTT

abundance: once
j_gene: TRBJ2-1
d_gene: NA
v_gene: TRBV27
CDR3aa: CASSSAGGKSNEQFF
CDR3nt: TGTGCCAGCAGTTCTGCCGGAGGGAAGTCAAATGAGCAGTTCTTC

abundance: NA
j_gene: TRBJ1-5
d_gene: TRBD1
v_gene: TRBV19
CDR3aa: CASGGQVDQPQHF
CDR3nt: TGTGCCAGCGGGGGACAGGTCGATCAGCCCCAGCATTTT

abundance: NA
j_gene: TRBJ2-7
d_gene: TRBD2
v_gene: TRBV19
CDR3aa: CASSRGLADEQYF
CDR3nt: TGTGCCAGTAGTCGGGGACTAGCCGACGAGCAGTACTTC

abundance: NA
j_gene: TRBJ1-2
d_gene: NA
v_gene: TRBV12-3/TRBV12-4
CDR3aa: CASSTGTLTYTF
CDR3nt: TGTGCCAGCAGTACCGGGACTTTGACTTACACCTTC

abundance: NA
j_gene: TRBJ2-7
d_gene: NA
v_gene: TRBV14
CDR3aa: CASSQAKTGIPVYYEQYF
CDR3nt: TGTGCCAGCAGCCAAGCCAAGACGGGTATCCCAGTTTATTACGAGCAGTACTTC

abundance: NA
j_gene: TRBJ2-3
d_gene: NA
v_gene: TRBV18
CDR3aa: CASSSRVADTQYF
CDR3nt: TGTGCCAGCTCGTCGAGGGTGGCGGATACGCAGTATTTT

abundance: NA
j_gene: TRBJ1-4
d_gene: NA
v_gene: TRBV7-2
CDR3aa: CASSLDRVPNEKLFF
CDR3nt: TGTGCCAGCAGCTTAGACAGGGTACCCAATGAAAAACTGTTTTTT

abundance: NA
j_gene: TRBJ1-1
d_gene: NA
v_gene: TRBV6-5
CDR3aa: CASSYSTVPRSAFF
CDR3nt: TGTGCCAGCAGTTACTCGACGGTCCCCAGGTCGGCTTTCTTT

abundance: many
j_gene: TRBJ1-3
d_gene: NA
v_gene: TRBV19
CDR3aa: CASSTYLQFSGGNTIYF
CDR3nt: TGTGCCAGTAGTACCTACTTACAGTTTTCAGGTGGAAACACCATATATTTT

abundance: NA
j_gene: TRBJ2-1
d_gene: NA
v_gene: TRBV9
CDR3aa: CASSVDSGRNEQFF
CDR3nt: TGTGCCAGCAGCGTAGATTCAGGGAGGAATGAGCAGTTCTTC

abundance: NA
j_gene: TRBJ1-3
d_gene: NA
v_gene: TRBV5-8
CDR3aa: CASRPPGASGNTIYF
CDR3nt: TGTGCCAGCAGACCCCCTGGGGCCTCTGGAAACACCATATATTTT

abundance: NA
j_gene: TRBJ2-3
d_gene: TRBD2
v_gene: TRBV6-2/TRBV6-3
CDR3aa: CASSRSERERTDTQYF
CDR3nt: TGTGCCAGCAGTAGGAGCGAGCGGGAGCGCACAGATACGCAGTATTTT

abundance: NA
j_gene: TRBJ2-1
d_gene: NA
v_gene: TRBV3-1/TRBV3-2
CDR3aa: CASSQAGLATGEQFF
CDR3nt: TGTGCCAGCAGCCAGGCGGGGCTAGCAACTGGTGAGCAGTTCTTC

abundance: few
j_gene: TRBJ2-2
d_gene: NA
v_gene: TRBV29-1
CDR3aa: CSVEDLQANTGELFF
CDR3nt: TGCAGCGTTGAAGATCTTCAGGCGAACACCGGGGAGCTGTTTTTT

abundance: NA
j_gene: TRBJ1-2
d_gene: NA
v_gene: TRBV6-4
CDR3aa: CASSSPGDGYTF
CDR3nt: TGTGCCAGCAGTTCCCCAGGGGATGGCTACACCTTC

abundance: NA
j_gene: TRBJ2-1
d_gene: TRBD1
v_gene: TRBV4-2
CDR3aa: CASSQGQAGNEQFF
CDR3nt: TGTGCCAGCAGCCAGGGACAGGCCGGGAATGAGCAGTTCTTC

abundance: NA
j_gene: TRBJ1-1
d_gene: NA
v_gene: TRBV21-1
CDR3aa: CASSKAPAVTGVCAFF
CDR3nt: TGTGCCAGCAGCAAAGCCCCCGCTGTGACAGGGGTGTGCGCTTTCTTT

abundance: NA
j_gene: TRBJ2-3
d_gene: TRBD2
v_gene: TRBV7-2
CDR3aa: CASSSYLTSGGAGTQYF
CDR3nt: TGTGCCAGCAGCTCCTACCTGACTAGCGGGGGGGCAGGTACGCAGTATTTT

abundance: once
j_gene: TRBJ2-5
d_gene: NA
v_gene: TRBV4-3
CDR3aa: CASSQANLYQETQYF
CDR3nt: TGCGCCAGCAGCCAAGCCAATTTGTACCAAGAGACCCAGTACTTC

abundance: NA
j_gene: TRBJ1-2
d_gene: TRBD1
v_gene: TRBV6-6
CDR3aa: CASRPTQGAGDYGYTF
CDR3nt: TGTGCCAGCAGACCAACACAGGGGGCGGGGGACTATGGCTACACCTTC

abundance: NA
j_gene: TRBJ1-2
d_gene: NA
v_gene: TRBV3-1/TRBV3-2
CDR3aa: CASSQDPDRNYGYTF
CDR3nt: TGTGCCAGCAGCCAAGATCCGGACAGAAACTATGGCTACACCTTC

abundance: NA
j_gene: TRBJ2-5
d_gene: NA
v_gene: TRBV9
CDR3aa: CASSVPETQYF
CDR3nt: TGTGCCAGCAGCGTACCGGAGACCCAGTACTTC

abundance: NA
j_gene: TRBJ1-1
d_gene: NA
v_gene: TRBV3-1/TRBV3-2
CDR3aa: CASSPPRGGMTEAFF
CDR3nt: TGTGCCAGCAGCCCCCCTAGGGGAGGTATGACTGAAGCTTTCTTT